A single sample is the source of the 5 T cell receptor beta chains below, sequenced in a study of blood T cell repertoires in COVID-19. The method was immunoSEQ multiplex PCR; TCRdb's version includes in-frame clones alone and lacks a portion of them. The sample lists 250,000 to 300,000 clones, roughly nine tenths occurring once. The sample comprised peripheral blood. The receptors shown here come from a woman aged 45-65 years who had recovered from COVID-19.

The chain is built from TRBV19 and TRBJ2-3, with D unclear. Between the trimmed V and J ends, which lost 10 bases and 1 base, there was a span of 18 bases. The length of the CDR3 is 15 residues. Germline lookup yields CDR1 LNHDA and CDR2 SQIVND (reference sequence). CDR3 sequence: CATQPTELGTDTQYF. The CDR3 coding sequence is TGTGCCACCCAACCGACGGAGCTCGGCACAGATACGCAGTATTTT.

This clone occurred a few times. The chain employs TRBV19 and TRBJ2-1, with 14 bases identical to TRBD2. V lost 5 bases to trimming and J lost 8 bases; unmatched junction nucleotides: 5. CDR1 and CDR2 from the germline V gene are LNHDA and SQIVND (reference sequence). The CDR3 runs to 15 residues. The chain's CDR3 is CASSPKGLAGDEQFF. CDR3 bases: TGTGCCAGTAGTCCCAAGGGACTAGCGGGAGATGAGCAGTTCTTC.

This rearrangement joins TRBV9 to TRBJ1-4; 7 nucleotides match TRBD1. The CDR3 has 18 residues. Germline loops: CDR1 SGDLS, CDR2 YYNGEE. Unmatched junction bases numbered 12, after V lost 1 base and J lost 3 bases. The CDR3 DNA reads TGTGCCAGCAGCGTACTAGGGGGCAGCTACGGGGCTAATGAAAAACTGTTTTTT. Translation gives CASSVLGGSYGANEKLFF.

The genes are TRBV3-1 (or the pseudogene TRBV3-2) and TRBJ1-5, with D possibly TRBD1 on 5 matching bases. Deletions cut 0 bases from V and 4 bases from J, with 16 bases between. The CDR3 is 17 residues long. Germline CDR1 reads LGHDT; CDR2 reads YNNKEL (reference sequence). CDR3: CASSQDRGRGGNQPQHF. CDR3 sequence (DNA): TGTGCCAGCAGCCAAGATCGAGGTAGGGGTGGGAATCAGCCCCAGCATTTT.

The rearrangement joins TRBV5-6 to TRBJ2-5; 14 bases match TRBD2. This CDR3 has 16 residues. Germline V lookup: CDR1 SGHDT, CDR2 YYEEEE. V was pared by 3 bases and J by 5 bases, with 6 bases of the junction left unmatched. The CDR3 coding sequence is TGTGCCAGCAGCTCGGGACTAGCGGGGGCAGCGGAGACCCAGTACTTC. Protein: CASSSGLAGAAETQYF.